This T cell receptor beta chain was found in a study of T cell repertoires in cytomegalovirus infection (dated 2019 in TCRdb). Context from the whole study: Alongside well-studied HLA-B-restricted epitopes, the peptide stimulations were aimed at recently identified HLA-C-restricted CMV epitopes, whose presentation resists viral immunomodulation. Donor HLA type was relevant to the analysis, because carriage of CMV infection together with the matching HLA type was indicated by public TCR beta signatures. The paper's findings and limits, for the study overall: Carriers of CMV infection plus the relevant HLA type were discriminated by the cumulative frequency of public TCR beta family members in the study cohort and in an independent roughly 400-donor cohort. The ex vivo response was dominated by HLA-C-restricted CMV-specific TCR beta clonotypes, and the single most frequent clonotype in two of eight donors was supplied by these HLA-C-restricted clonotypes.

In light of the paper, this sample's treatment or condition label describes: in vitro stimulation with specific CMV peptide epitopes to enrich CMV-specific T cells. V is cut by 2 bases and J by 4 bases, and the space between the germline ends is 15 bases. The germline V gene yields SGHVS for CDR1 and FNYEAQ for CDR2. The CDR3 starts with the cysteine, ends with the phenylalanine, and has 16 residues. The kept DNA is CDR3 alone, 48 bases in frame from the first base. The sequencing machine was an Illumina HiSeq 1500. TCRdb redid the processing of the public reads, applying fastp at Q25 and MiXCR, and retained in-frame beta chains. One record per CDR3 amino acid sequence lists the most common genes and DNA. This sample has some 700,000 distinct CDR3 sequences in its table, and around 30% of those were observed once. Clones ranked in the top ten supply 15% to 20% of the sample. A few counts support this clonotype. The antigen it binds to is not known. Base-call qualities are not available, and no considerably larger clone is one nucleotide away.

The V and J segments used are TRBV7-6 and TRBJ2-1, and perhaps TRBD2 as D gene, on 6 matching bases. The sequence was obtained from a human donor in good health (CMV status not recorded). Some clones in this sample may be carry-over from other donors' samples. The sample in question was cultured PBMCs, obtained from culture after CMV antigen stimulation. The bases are TGTGCCAGCAGCTTATTGTCGACGGGGACTTACAATGAGCAGTTCTTC. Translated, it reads CASSLLSTGTYNEQFF.